These T cell receptor beta chains were read from a single sample in a study of T cell responses to AZD1222 COVID-19 vaccine. Some clones are missing from TCRdb's copy, which holds only in-frame ones; the method was immunoSEQ multiplex PCR. This table has about 140,000 clones, about 91% appearing once. The sample was peripheral blood, taken on day 0 of AZD1222 vaccination. Source of these receptors: an adult in good health. Both conserved end residues are part of each CDR3. The D gene is left open where the match is weak. Rows may omit the clone size; those that give it use once, few, many or a size class.

size	D	V	J	DNA	CDR3
once	TRBD2	TRBV7-6	TRBJ2-2	TGTGCCAGCAGCTCCGGGGGGTTAGGAACCGGGGAGCTGTTTTTT	CASSSGGLGTGELFF
.	.	TRBV4-1	TRBJ1-4	TGCGCCAGCAGCCAAGACAGAAACGATGAAAAACTGTTTTTT	CASSQDRNDEKLFF
.	.	TRBV19	TRBJ1-2	TGTGCCAGTAGTATCGGGACGGAAATACGCTATGGCTACACCTTC	CASSIGTEIRYGYTF
.	.	TRBV7-8	TRBJ2-1	TGTGCCAGCAGCTTAGTAGGTCGGGAGTATTCCTACAATGAGCAGTTCTTC	CASSLVGREYSYNEQFF
.	.	TRBV7-9	TRBJ2-1	TGTGCCAGCAGCCTGTCCCAAACATACAATGAGCAGTTCTTC	CASSLSQTYNEQFF
.	.	TRBV19	TRBJ1-1	TGTGCCAGTAGTAGGAGTCAGGTCCTCATGAACACTGAAGCTTTCTTT	CASSRSQVLMNTEAFF
.	.	TRBV6-4	TRBJ1-2	TGTGCCAGCAGTGAGGAAAGAGGGCTTGGCTACACCTTC	CASSEERGLGYTF
once	.	TRBV7-9	TRBJ2-7	TGTGCCAGCAGCTTAGGATCGGTAGATACCTACGAGCAGTACTTC	CASSLGSVDTYEQYF
.	TRBD2	TRBV15	TRBJ2-7	TGTGCCACCAGCAGGGGAGGGGCTTCCTACGAGCAGTACTTC	CATSRGGASYEQYF
.	.	TRBV30	TRBJ2-1	TGTGCCTGGAGTGCCCACCGCGTACAGAGGCAGTTCTTC	CAWSAHRVQRQFF
few	.	TRBV24-1	TRBJ1-2	TGTGCCACCAGTGATTTGGAGGGGACCTATGGCTACACCTTC	CATSDLEGTYGYTF
.	.	TRBV3-1/TRBV3-2	TRBJ2-5	TGTGCCAGCAGCCAGGAGGGGAGGGAGACCCAGTACTTC	CASSQEGRETQYF
.	TRBD1	TRBV18	TRBJ1-2	TGTGCCAGCTCACCACTGGACAGGCCCGGGGGGGGCTACACCTTC	CASSPLDRPGGGYTF
.	.	TRBV6-5	TRBJ2-2	TGTGCCAGCAGTTACTCGGGTACCGGGGAGCTGTTTTTT	CASSYSGTGELFF
.	.	TRBV6-5	TRBJ2-1	TGTGCCAGCAGTTACGGACTGGCAAGCTCCTACAATGAGCAGTTCTTC	CASSYGLASSYNEQFF
.	.	TRBV7-2	TRBJ1-1	TGTGCCAGCAGCTTATCCCGCGAAGCTTTCTTT	CASSLSREAFF
.	.	TRBV4-2	TRBJ2-2	TGTGCCAGCAGCCTTATTAAAGACAGCTCCACCGGGGAGCTGTTTTTT	CASSLIKDSSTGELFF
.	.	TRBV5-1	TRBJ2-2	TGCGCCAGCAGTTTGGTAGGGATCCATGGGGCCGGGGAGCTGTTTTTT	CASSLVGIHGAGELFF
.	TRBD1	TRBV30	TRBJ1-6	TGTGCCTGGAGTACGCCGGGACAGGGAGTTTCACCCCTCCACTTT	CAWSTPGQGVSPLHF
.	.	TRBV12-3/TRBV12-4	TRBJ2-7	TGTGCCAGCAGTTTAGAACGGAACGAGCAGTACTTC	CASSLERNEQYF
.	.	TRBV10-3	TRBJ2-2	TGTGCCATCAGTGAGTCACGGCTAGGAGGCACCGGGGAGCTGTTTTTT	CAISESRLGGTGELFF
.	.	TRBV7-6	TRBJ1-6	TGTGCCAGCAGGCAAGACCCGAGGAGTCATTCACCCCTCCACTTT	CASRQDPRSHSPLHF
.	.	TRBV27	TRBJ1-4	TGTGCCAGCAGTTTATGGGGGGCCGAAAAACTGTTTTTT	CASSLWGAEKLFF
.	.	TRBV6-1	TRBJ1-5	TGTGCCAGCAGTGACCCGGGACCGGATCAGCCCCAGCATTTT	CASSDPGPDQPQHF
once	.	TRBV7-2	TRBJ1-5	TGTGCCAGCAGCCCCCCAGGATCGGGGGCGGGTCAGCCCCAGCATTTT	CASSPPGSGAGQPQHF
.	.	TRBV19	TRBJ1-5	TGTGCCAGTAGTATTAGCAATCAGCCCCAGCATTTT	CASSISNQPQHF
.	.	TRBV2	TRBJ1-6	TGTGCCAGCAGGGGCAGGTCGGGGTCACCCCTCCACTTT	CASRGRSGSPLHF
.	.	TRBV5-6	TRBJ1-3	TGTGCCAGCAGCCCTGGGAGCGGGGACTTCTCTGGAAACACCATATATTTT	CASSPGSGDFSGNTIYF
.	.	TRBV20-1	TRBJ1-1	TGCAGTGCAACGACAGTTGAAGCTTTCTTT	CSATTVEAFF
few	.	TRBV20-1	TRBJ1-5	TGCAGTGCTAGTGGTGAGGTTCAGGGCTATCAGCCCCAGCATTTT	CSASGEVQGYQPQHF
few	TRBD2	TRBV6-1	TRBJ2-7	TGTGCCAGCAGTGAACTTGTAGCGGGAGGAGGCGAGCAGTACTTC	CASSELVAGGGEQYF
.	.	TRBV5-6	TRBJ2-1	TGTGCCAGCAGCTTTATACAGGTGGTGGCGGATGAGCAGTTCTTC	CASSFIQVVADEQFF
.	TRBD1	TRBV5-6	TRBJ1-4	TGTGCCAGCAGTGGAACAGGGGCCTGGGGTGAAAAACTGTTTTTT	CASSGTGAWGEKLFF
.	.	TRBV5-1	TRBJ1-1	TGCGCCAGCAGCTTGTCCGGGGGCACTGAAGCTTTCTTT	CASSLSGGTEAFF
.	.	TRBV7-2	TRBJ1-2	TGTGCCAGCTCGGCAGGAGCTAACTATGGCTACACCTTC	CASSAGANYGYTF
.	TRBD2	TRBV27	TRBJ2-1	TGTGCCAGCAGTCCCCGGGTAGCGGGAGGGAACAATGAGCAGTTCTTC	CASSPRVAGGNNEQFF
.	TRBD1	TRBV29-1	TRBJ1-2	TGCAGCGCCTGGGGGACAGGAGACGACTATGGCTACACCTTC	CSAWGTGDDYGYTF
.	.	TRBV5-1	TRBJ2-1	TGCGCCAGCAGCTTGGGGGCGGATGTATCCTACAATGAGCAGTTCTTC	CASSLGADVSYNEQFF
.	.	TRBV5-4	TRBJ2-2	TGTGCCAGCAGCTTGTTGGGGGTGGCCGGGGAGCTGTTTTTT	CASSLLGVAGELFF
.	.	TRBV11-1	TRBJ2-5	TGTGCCAGCACCCCAAGTCGCGCCGGAGAGACCCAGTACTTC	CASTPSRAGETQYF
.	TRBD2	TRBV7-2	TRBJ2-3	TGTGCCAGCAGCCGCCAACTAGCGGGAGCTATCACAGATACGCAGTATTTT	CASSRQLAGAITDTQYF
.	.	TRBV7-9	TRBJ2-7	TGTGCCACCAGGCCTGGGGGGTGGTCCGAGCAGTACTTC	CATRPGGWSEQYF